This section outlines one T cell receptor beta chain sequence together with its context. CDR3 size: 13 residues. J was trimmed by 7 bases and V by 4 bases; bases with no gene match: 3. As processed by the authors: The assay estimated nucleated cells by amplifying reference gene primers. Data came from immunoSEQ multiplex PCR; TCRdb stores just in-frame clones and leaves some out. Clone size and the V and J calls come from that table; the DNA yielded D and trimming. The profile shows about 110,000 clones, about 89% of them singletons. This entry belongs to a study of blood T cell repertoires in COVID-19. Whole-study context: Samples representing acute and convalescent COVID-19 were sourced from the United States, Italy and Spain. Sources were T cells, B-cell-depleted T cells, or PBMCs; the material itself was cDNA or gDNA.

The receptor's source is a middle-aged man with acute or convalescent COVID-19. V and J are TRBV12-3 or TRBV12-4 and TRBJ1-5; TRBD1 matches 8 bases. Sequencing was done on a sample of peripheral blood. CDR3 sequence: CASSSDRGQPQHF. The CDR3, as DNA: TGTGCCAGCAGTTCAGACAGGGGCCAGCCCCAGCATTTT.